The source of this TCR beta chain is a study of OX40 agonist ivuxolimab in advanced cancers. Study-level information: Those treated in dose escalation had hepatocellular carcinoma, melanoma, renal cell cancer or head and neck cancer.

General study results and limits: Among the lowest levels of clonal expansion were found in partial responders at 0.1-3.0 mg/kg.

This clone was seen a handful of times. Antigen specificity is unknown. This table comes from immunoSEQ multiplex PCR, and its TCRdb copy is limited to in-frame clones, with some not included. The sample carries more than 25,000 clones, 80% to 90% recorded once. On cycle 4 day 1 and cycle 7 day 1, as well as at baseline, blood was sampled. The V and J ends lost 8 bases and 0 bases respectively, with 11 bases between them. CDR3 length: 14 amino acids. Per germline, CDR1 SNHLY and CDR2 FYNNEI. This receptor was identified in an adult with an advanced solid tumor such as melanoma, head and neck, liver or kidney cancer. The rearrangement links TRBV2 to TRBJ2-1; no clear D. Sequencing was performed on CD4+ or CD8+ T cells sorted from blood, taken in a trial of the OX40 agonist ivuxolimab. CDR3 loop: CASSGSLSYNEQFF. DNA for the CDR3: TGTGCCAGCTCCGGGTCGCTCTCCTACAATGAGCAGTTCTTC.